This TCR beta chain was documented in a study of cytomegalovirus exposure and HLA in healthy donors. Study-wide context: Among approximately 390 genotyped donors, around 80% fell in the Caucasian-associated ancestry cluster.

V was cut by 2 bases and J by 1 base, with 19 bases left in between. Germline values: CDR1 GTSNPN, CDR2 SVGIG (reference sequence). This CDR3 has 17 amino acids. Study conclusions and caveats: Sequencing likely caused a cluster of highly shared sequence variants. Both high specificity and high sensitivity reportedly marked the classifier's diagnosis of cytomegalovirus status.

PCR amplification relied on 60 Vbeta primers (plus 13 Jbeta primers). Clones were sequenced by immunoSEQ multiplex PCR, and TCRdb holds only the in-frame ones, with some missing. The table for this sample gives 100,000 to 150,000 clones. Points on this clone: Its specificity is not known.

This chain links TRBV30 with TRBJ2-3; D might be TRBD2 (5 bases). This TCR derives from a man in his forties in good health and CMV-seronegative. The sequencing sample was made of PBMCs. The DNA of the CDR3 is TGTGCCTGGAGTATCCCCCGGCTAGCACGACGCACAGATACGCAGTATTTT. It specifies CAWSIPRLARRTDTQYF.